The 13 T cell receptor beta chains in this list originate from one sample, sequenced in a study of cytomegalovirus exposure and HLA in healthy donors. PCR used 60 Vbeta primers and 13 Jbeta primers. Only in-frame clones appear in the TCRdb table, and some are missing; sequencing was by immunoSEQ multiplex PCR. The sample records under 200,000 clones, approximately 80% being singletons. The sequencing sample was made of PBMCs. These receptors were collected from a man aged 50-59 years in good health and CMV-seropositive.

The chain couples TRBV15 to TRBJ1-6; 7 bases line up with TRBD1. V was pared by 3 bases and J by 8 bases, with 10 bases of the junction left unmatched. CDR1 and CDR2 (germline): LNHNV, YYDKDF (reference sequence). The CDR3 is made up of 16 amino acids. The CDR3 sequence is CATSRTSTGRYSPLHF. The CDR3 coding sequence is TGTGCCACCAGCAGGACTTCGACAGGGCGATATTCACCCCTCCACTTT.

V usage is TRBV19 and J usage is TRBJ1-4; D is perhaps TRBD1 (6 bases). The CDR3 extends over 16 amino acids. Looked up from germline, CDR1 is LNHDA and CDR2 is SQIVND (reference sequence). The V end lost 5 bases, the J end lost 0 bases, and 13 bases lay between the germline ends. The chain's CDR3 is CASSPSQGTTNEKLFF. CDR3 DNA: TGTGCCAGTAGTCCGTCTCAGGGGACAACTAATGAAAAACTGTTTTTT.

This clone showed up just once. One junction end disagrees with the germline gene, perhaps due to a read error. The chain carries TRBV10-3 and TRBJ2-1; 13 nucleotides align to TRBD2. The CDR3 totals 15 residues. The germline CDR1 and CDR2 sequences are ENHRY and SYGVKD. CDR3 sequence: CVISGTSGTGNEQFF. In nucleotides, the CDR3 is TGTGTCATCAGTGGGACTAGCGGGACGGGCAATGAGCAGTTCTTC.

The chain uses TRBV6-5 and TRBJ2-7; tentatively, D is TRBD2 (5 bases). With 2 bases removed from V and 6 bases from J, the gap between germline ends came to 14 bases. Germline CDR1 and CDR2: MNHEY and SVGAGI. The CDR3 is made up of 14 amino acids. The CDR3 is CASSYSSASSEQYF. CDR3 coding DNA: TGTGCCAGCAGTTACAGTTCCGCTAGCTCCGAGCAGTACTTC.

The V call is TRBV6-1, the J call TRBJ1-5; D gene uncertain. Trimming shortened V by 3 bases and J by 3 bases, and 6 bases separated the two germline ends. The V gene's germline CDR1 is MNHNS and CDR2 SASEGT. CDR3 length equals 13 residues. CDR3 region: CASSELHNQPQHF. DNA of the CDR3: TGTGCCAGCAGTGAGTTACACAATCAGCCCCAGCATTTT.

In DNA form, the CDR3 reads TGTGCCAGCAGTGATAGTAAAGCTCTCTCTGGAAACACCATATATTTT. Protein sequence: CASSDSKALSGNTIYF. This chain joins TRBV6-1 and TRBJ1-3; D gene unclear. Per germline, CDR1 MNHNS and CDR2 SASEGT. V was trimmed by 3 bases and J by 0 bases, leaving 12 bases between them. The CDR3 runs 16 residues.

The chain uses TRBV11-1 and TRBJ2-5; weak D call: TRBD1 (5 bases). Between the trimmed V and J ends, which lost 4 bases and 4 bases, there was a span of 16 bases. The CDR3 is 15 amino acids. Germline values: CDR1 SGHAT, CDR2 FQDESV (reference sequence). The CDR3 DNA follows: TGTGCCAGCAGCTCCTCCCCCCAGGGAAGAGAGACCCAGTACTTC. Protein sequence: CASSSSPQGRETQYF.

For this clone: An end of the junction differs from the germline gene, which may be a read error. The chain has TRBV19 and TRBJ1-2; D not certain. This CDR3 comprises 17 residues. Germline V lookup: CDR1 LNHDA, CDR2 SQIVND (reference sequence). The CDR3: CVSSIFHVTVSTYGYTF. DNA for the CDR3: TGTGTCAGTAGTATCTTCCACGTCACTGTATCTACCTATGGCTACACCTTC.

The rearrangement joins TRBV5-5 to TRBJ1-3, with D perhaps TRBD1 (5 bases). Germline lookup yields CDR1 SGHKS and CDR2 YYEKEE (reference sequence). Trimming pared 2 bases from V and 3 bases from J, leaving 9 bases between. This CDR3 is built from 14 residues. The CDR3 sequence is CASSFAGVGNTIYF. As DNA, the CDR3 is TGTGCCAGCAGCTTCGCGGGGGTTGGAAACACCATATATTTT.

V usage is TRBV4-3 and J usage is TRBJ2-3, with 11 bases aligning to TRBD2. The CDR3 covers 16 residues. Germline trimming cut 0 bases from V and 1 base from J; bases unmatched to any gene: 0. Germline assignment: CDR1 LGHNA and CDR2 YSLEER. The CDR3 here is CASSQELAGGTDTQYF. CDR3 coding DNA: TGCGCCAGCAGCCAAGAACTAGCGGGGGGCACAGATACGCAGTATTTT.

The chain carries TRBV7-3 and TRBJ1-3, with D possibly being TRBD1 (5 bases). Trimming took off 1 base at V and 2 bases at J, with 15 bases between the two ends. Germline V CDR1 and CDR2: SGHTA, FQGTGA. The CDR3 is made up of 17 amino acids. CDR3 protein: CASSLRKRRETGNTIYF. DNA of the CDR3: TGTGCCAGCAGCTTAAGGAAGCGCAGGGAAACTGGAAACACCATATATTTT.

The chain carries TRBV6-5 and TRBJ1-1, with 10 bases matching TRBD1. The CDR3 has 14 residues. Losses at the gene ends were 5 bases for V and 2 bases for J; bases not matched to a gene: 2. Germline V gene lookup returns CDR1 MNHEY and CDR2 SVGAGI. CDR3 DNA sequence: TGTGCCAGCAGTAGACAGGGGGCCAACACTGAAGCTTTCTTT. Amino acid sequence: CASSRQGANTEAFF.

This sequence joins TRBV9 and TRBJ2-3; D may be TRBD2 (8 bases). In germline, CDR1 is SGDLS, CDR2 YYNGEE. This CDR3 is built from 17 residues. With 0 bases removed from V and 6 bases from J, the gap between germline ends came to 20 bases. The DNA for the CDR3 is TGTGCCAGCAGCGTAGCCCCTAGGACTAGCAGGGGGGATACGCAGTATTTT. Amino acids: CASSVAPRTSRGDTQYF.